This TCR beta chain came from a study of cytomegalovirus exposure and HLA in healthy donors. For the study at large: Later, an analysis reported that the roughly 120 validation repertoires had used the same platform as the approximately 660 first-cohort repertoires.

With respect to this clone: Its antigen is still unknown.

The donors were part of the validation cohort, which consisted of about 120 subjects and was separate from the first cohort of under 750 subjects. This CDR3 is built from 14 residues. CDR1 SGHRS and CDR2 YFSETQ come from the germline V gene. Trimming took 4 bases from V and 7 from J, leaving 15 bases between them. Here immunoSEQ multiplex PCR was the method, and the copy in TCRdb shows in-frame clones only, minus some. The sample lists roughly 56,000 clones, about 94% occurring once. General study points: Reportedly, cytomegalovirus status was diagnosed with high sensitivity and specificity. Researchers counted approximately 160 TCR beta chains as cytomegalovirus-associated.

The chain joins TRBV5-1 to TRBJ2-1, with D possibly matching TRBD2 (6 bases). Material for sequencing was PBMCs. This TCR was sampled from a man in his late teens or twenties in good health and CMV-seronegative. The CDR3 nucleotides are TGCGCCAGCAGCGGGGGTAGCGGTATTAATGAGCAGTTCTTC. Translating it yields CASSGGSGINEQFF.